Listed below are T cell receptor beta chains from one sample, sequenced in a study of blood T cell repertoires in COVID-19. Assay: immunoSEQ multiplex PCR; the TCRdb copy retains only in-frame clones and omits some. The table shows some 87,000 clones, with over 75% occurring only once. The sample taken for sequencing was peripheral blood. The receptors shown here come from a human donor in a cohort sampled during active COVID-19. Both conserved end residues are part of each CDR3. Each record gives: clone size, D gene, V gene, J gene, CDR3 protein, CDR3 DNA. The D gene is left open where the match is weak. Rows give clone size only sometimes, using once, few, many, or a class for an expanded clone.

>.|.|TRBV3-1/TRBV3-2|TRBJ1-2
CASSPSTGRMSNGYTF
TGTGCCAGCAGCCCCTCCACCGGGAGGATGTCTAACGGCTACACCTTC
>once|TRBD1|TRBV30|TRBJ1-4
CAWSNQDRGEKLFF
TGTGCCTGGAGTAATCAGGACAGGGGTGAAAAACTGTTTTTT
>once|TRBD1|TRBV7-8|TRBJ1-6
CASSLIPLTGTKGSPLHF
TGTGCCAGCAGCTTAATACCCTTGACAGGGACGAAAGGATCACCCCTCCACTTT
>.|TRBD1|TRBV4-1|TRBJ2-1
CASSQSGQGAREQFF
TGCGCCAGCAGCCAGTCCGGACAGGGGGCGCGGGAGCAGTTCTTC
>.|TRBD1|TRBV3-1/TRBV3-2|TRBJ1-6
CASSQGLPGGLGSPLHF
TGTGCCAGCAGCCAAGGGTTGCCAGGGGGGTTGGGTTCACCCCTCCACTTT
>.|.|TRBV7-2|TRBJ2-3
CASSPPRDTQYF
TGTGCCAGCAGCCCACCGAGAGATACGCAGTATTTT
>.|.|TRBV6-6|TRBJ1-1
CASTPSTGRLTEAFF
TGTGCCAGCACACCATCGACAGGACGATTGACTGAAGCTTTCTTT
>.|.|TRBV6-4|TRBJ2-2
CASSGSETGELFF
TGTGCCAGCAGTGGGTCAGAAACCGGGGAGCTGTTTTTT
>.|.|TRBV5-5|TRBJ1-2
CASSREWTANYGYTF
TGTGCCAGCAGTCGCGAGTGGACAGCTAACTATGGCTACACCTTC
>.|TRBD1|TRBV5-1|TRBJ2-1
CASSVQGLFGSSYNEQFF
TGCGCCAGCAGCGTACAGGGGCTCTTTGGTAGCTCCTACAATGAGCAGTTCTTC
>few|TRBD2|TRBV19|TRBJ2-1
CASSPSGAARYEQFF
TGTGCCAGTAGTCCAAGCGGGGCTGCTCGATATGAGCAGTTCTTC
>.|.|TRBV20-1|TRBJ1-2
CSARRGPGYTF
TGCAGTGCCCGTCGGGGTCCTGGCTACACCTTC
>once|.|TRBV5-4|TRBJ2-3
CASSLWLATDTQYF
TGTGCCAGCAGCTTGTGGCTAGCGACAGATACGCAGTATTTT
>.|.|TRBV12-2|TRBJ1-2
CASRLDGFLEGYTF
TGTGCAAGTCGCTTAGACGGCTTTCTGGAGGGCTACACCTTC
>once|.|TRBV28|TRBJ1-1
CASSLVPQNTEAFF
TGTGCCAGCAGTTTAGTCCCACAGAACACTGAAGCTTTCTTT
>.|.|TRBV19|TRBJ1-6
CASSITQFNSPLHF
TGTGCCAGTAGTATAACCCAGTTTAATTCACCCCTCCACTTT
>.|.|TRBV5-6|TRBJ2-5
CASSRGREGDETQYF
TGTGCCAGCAGCCGTGGCAGGGAGGGGGACGAGACCCAGTACTTC
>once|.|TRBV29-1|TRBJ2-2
CSVPGHNTGELFF
TGCAGCGTTCCGGGACACAACACCGGGGAGCTGTTTTTT
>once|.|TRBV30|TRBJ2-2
CAWRKQGTGELFF
TGTGCCTGGAGAAAACAGGGAACCGGGGAGCTGTTTTTT
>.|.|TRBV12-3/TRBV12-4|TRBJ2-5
CASSPGETQYF
TGTGCCAGCAGTCCAGGAGAGACCCAGTACTTC
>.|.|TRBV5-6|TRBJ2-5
CASSLRGETQYF
TGTGCCAGCAGCTTGAGGGGGGAGACCCAGTACTTC
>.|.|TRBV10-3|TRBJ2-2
CAISESGGGRTGELFF
TGTGCCATCAGTGAGTCTGGGGGGGGCCGGACCGGGGAGCTGTTTTTT
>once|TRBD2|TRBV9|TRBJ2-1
CASSVTSGDYNEQFF
TGTGCCAGCAGCGTGACTAGCGGGGACTACAATGAGCAGTTCTTC
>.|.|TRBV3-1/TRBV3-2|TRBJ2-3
CASSQGASTDTQYF
TGTGCCAGCAGCCAAGGGGCTAGCACAGATACGCAGTATTTT
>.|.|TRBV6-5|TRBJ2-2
CASSYSTGFTGELFF
TGTGCCAGCAGTTACTCTACCGGGTTCACCGGGGAGCTGTTTTTT
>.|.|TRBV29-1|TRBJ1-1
CSVVHVGTSGTPRRTEAFF
TGCAGCGTGGTTCACGTAGGCACATCAGGGACTCCGAGGAGGACTGAAGCTTTCTTT
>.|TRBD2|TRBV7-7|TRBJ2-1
CASSPVAGGRYEQFF
TGTGCTAGCAGCCCCGTAGCGGGGGGGAGGTATGAGCAGTTCTTC
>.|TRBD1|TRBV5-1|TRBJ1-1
CASSWGTGTGTEAFF
TGCGCCAGCAGCTGGGGGACAGGGACGGGCACTGAAGCTTTCTTT
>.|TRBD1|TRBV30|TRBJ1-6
CAWSVTGGEALHF
TGTGCCTGGAGTGTAACAGGGGGCGAAGCCCTCCACTTT
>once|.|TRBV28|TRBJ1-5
CASRPRPLGQPQHF
TGTGCCAGCAGGCCTAGGCCCCTGGGTCAGCCCCAGCATTTT
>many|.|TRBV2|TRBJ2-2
CASRQTTDSNTGELFF
TGTGCCAGCAGACAGACGACGGACAGTAACACCGGGGAGCTGTTTTTT
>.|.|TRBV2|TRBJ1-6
CASSGESSYNSPLHF
TGTGCCAGCAGTGGCGAGAGCTCCTATAATTCACCCCTCCACTTT
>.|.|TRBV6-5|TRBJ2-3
CASSYSTSRSDTQYF
TGTGCCAGCAGTTACTCGACGTCTAGATCAGATACGCAGTATTTT
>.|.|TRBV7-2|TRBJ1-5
CASRLDSYQPQHF
TGTGCCAGCAGGTTAGACAGTTATCAGCCCCAGCATTTT
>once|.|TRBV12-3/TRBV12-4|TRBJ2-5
CASSSTPRGTQYF
TGTGCCAGCAGTTCCACCCCGCGTGGGACCCAGTACTTC
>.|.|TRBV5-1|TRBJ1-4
CASREGATNEKLFF
TGCGCCAGCAGGGAAGGGGCGACTAATGAAAAACTGTTTTTT
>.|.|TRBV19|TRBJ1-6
CASSISQSSPLHF
TGTGCCAGTAGTATAAGTCAGTCCTCACCCCTCCACTTT
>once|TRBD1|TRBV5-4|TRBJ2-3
CASKSTGSRDTQYF
TGTGCCAGCAAATCGACAGGGTCCAGAGATACGCAGTATTTT
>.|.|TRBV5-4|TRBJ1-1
CASSLERHTEAFF
TGTGCCAGCAGCTTAGAGCGTCACACTGAAGCTTTCTTT
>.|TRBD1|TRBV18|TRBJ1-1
CASSPRPDREAEAFF
TGTGCCAGCTCACCACGGCCGGACAGGGAAGCTGAAGCTTTCTTT
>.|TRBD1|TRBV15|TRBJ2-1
CATSLDRGSYNEQFF
TGTGCCACCAGCCTCGACAGGGGGTCCTACAATGAGCAGTTCTTC
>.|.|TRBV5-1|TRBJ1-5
CASSTGSNQPQHF
TGCGCCAGCAGCACGGGAAGCAATCAGCCCCAGCATTTT
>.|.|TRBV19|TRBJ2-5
CASSIGAGLFQETQYF
TGTGCCAGTAGTATAGGGGCAGGCCTCTTCCAAGAGACCCAGTACTTC
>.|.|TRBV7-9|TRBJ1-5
CASSRDFNQPQHF
TGTGCCAGCAGTCGGGATTTCAATCAGCCCCAGCATTTT
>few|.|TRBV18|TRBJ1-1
CASSKLSEAFF
TGTGCCAGCTCAAAACTGTCTGAAGCTTTCTTT
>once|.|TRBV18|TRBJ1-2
CASSPGSNYGYTF
TGTGCCAGCTCACCCGGGTCTAACTATGGCTACACCTTC
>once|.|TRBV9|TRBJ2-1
CASSVGSLSYNEQFF
TGTGCCAGCAGCGTAGGCAGTCTTTCCTACAATGAGCAGTTCTTC
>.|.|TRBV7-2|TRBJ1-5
CASSRDTASPLNF
TGTGCCAGCAGCCGGGACACGGCTTCGCCCCTTAATTTT
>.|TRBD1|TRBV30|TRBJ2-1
CAWLQDRGYNEQFF
TGTGCCTGGCTTCAGGACAGGGGCTACAATGAGCAGTTCTTC
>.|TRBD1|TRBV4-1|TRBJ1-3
CASSPGQGLNTIYF
TGCGCCAGCAGCCCTGGACAGGGACTAAACACCATATATTTT
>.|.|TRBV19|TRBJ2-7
CASSTSGNYEQYF
TGTGCCAGTAGTACCTCCGGGAACTACGAGCAGTACTTC
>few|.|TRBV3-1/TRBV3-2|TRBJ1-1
CASSQEQSMNTEAFF
TGTGCCAGCAGCCAAGAACAGAGCATGAACACTGAAGCTTTCTTT
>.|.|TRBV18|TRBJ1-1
CASSPQGSEAFF
TGTGCCAGCTCACCCCAGGGGTCTGAAGCTTTCTTT